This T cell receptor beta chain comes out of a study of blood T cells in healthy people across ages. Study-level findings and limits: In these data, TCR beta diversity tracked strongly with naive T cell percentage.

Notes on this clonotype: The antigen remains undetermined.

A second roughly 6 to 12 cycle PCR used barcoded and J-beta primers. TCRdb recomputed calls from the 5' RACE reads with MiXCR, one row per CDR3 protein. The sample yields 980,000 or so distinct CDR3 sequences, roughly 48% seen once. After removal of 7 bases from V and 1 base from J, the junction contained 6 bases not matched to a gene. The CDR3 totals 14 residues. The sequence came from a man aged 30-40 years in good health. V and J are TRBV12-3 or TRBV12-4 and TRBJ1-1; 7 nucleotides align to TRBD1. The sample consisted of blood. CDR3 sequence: CASTVDRENTEAFF. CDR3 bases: TGTGCCAGCACCGTCGACAGGGAGAACACTGAAGCTTTCTTT.